This TCR beta chain was sequenced during a study of shared clonotypes between healthy human individuals. Study details: CD4 naive cells filled three plates per donor, CD4 memory three, CD8 naive two and CD8 memory one.

CDR1 is GTSNPN and CDR2 is SVGIG in the germline V gene (reference sequence). The CDR3 consists of 12 residues. The naive CD8 subset, CD45RO-negative cells positively selected for CCR7, excluded terminally differentiated effector memory CD45RA+ cells. TCRdb's table, derived via immunoSEQ multiplex PCR, lists solely in-frame clones and lacks some. The table lists around 1,900,000 clones, roughly 93% of them singletons. Sequencing input: naive CD8+ T cells from PBMCs. This TCR was sampled from a young man in good health. Some clones in this sample may be carry-over from other donors' samples. The chain employs TRBV30 and TRBJ2-5, with a tentative D call TRBD2 (5 bases). With the DNA end fitting TRBJ2-7 better, the J assignment may be wrong. This chain's CDR3 is CAWSVRGYEQYF. Written as DNA, the CDR3 is TGTGCCTGGAGTGTACGGGGATACGAGCAGTACTTC.